Included here is one T cell receptor (beta chain) sequence, with context. The authors' processing: The assay estimated nucleated cells by amplifying reference gene primers. Method: immunoSEQ multiplex PCR; TCRdb's copy keeps in-frame clones and lacks some. V and J calls and clone size are copied from that table; D and trimming were computed from the DNA. The sample has some 330,000 clones, 88% seen once. From germline, CDR1 is SGDLS and CDR2 YYNGEE. Trimming cost V 0 bases and J 5 bases; bases outside gene matches: 2. The CDR3 totals 13 residues. These data originate in a study of blood T cell repertoires in COVID-19. Those enrolled, adults aged roughly 18 to 89 years, came from about two dozen US areas. Recovered status in Cohort 3 required two negative PCRs, clearance, or symptom resolution.

Material: PBMCs or T cells enriched from blood (not recorded which). The chain employs TRBV9 and TRBJ2-7, with 7 bases that match TRBD1. The receptor's source is a man aged 30 to 39 who had recovered from COVID-19. The CDR3 DNA sequence: TGTGCCAGCAGCGTAGGCAGGGGGAACGAGCAGTACTTC. Residues: CASSVGRGNEQYF.